This TCR beta chain was found in a study of T cells in Graves' hyperthyroidism and ophthalmopathy. Study details: Initial diagnosis, before any treatment, was when peripheral blood was collected.

Amplified regions were TCR beta CDR3 sequences from RNA transcripts. A set of HTBI primers served as the primers for a first-round RT-PCR of the TCR CDR3. MiXCR, applied by TCRdb to the multiplex PCR reads, yields one record per CDR3 protein. Of 730,000 or so distinct CDR3 sequences in the sample, around a sixth were seen once. The V gene end was trimmed by 5 bases and the J gene end by 2 bases; junction bases not matched to a gene: 12. This CDR3 is built from 17 residues. Ten or more counts support this clonotype. This sequence originates from a woman aged 45-65 years with Graves' hyperthyroidism that later progressed to Graves' ophthalmopathy. The V gene is TRBV12-3 or TRBV12-4, the J gene TRBJ1-5, with TRBD1 matching 7 bases. Sequencing input: blood. The CDR3 here is CASSLIVGQARNQPQHF. In nucleotides, the CDR3 is TGTGCCAGCAGTCTCATAGTAGGACAGGCACGCAATCAGCCCCAGCATTTT.